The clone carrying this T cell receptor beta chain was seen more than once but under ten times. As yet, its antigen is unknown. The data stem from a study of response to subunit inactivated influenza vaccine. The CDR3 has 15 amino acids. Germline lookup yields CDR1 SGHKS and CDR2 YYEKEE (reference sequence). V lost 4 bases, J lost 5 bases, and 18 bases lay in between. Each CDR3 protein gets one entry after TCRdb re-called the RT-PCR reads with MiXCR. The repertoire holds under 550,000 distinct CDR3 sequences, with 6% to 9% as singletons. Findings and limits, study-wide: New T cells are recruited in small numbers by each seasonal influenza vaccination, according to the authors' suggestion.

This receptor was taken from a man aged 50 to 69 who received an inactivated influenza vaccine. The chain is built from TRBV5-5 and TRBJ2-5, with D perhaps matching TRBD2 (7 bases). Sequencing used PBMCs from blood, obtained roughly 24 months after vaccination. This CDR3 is CASSRGAGEWETQYF. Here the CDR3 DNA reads TGTGCCAGCAGCCGGGGGGCGGGGGAGTGGGAGACCCAGTACTTC. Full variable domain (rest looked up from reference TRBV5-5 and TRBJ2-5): DAGVTQSPTHLIKTRGQQVTLRCSPISGHKSVSWYQQVLGQGPQFIFQYYEKEERGRGNFPDRFSARQFPNYSSELNVNALLLGDSALYLCASSRGAGEWETQYFGPGTRLLVL.